The 24 T cell receptor beta chains presented below share a single source sample, sequenced in a study of CD8+ T cells in alopecia areata. Following extraction, RNA underwent reverse transcription to cDNA, which served as the sequencing template. Some clones are missing from TCRdb's copy, which holds only in-frame ones; the method was immunoSEQ multiplex PCR. This sample carries some 170,000 clones, approximately 65% of them seen once, and the ten largest clones take more than 9.5%. Here the sequenced sample was CD8+ T cells sorted from blood, taken at week 0. The source is a human donor with alopecia areata.

The CDR3 sequence: CASTTYRGPNYGYTF. The CDR3 DNA follows: TGTGCCAGCACTACCTACAGGGGCCCCAACTATGGCTACACCTTC. The J gene is TRBJ1-2, the V gene TRBV27; 7 nucleotides align to TRBD1. The V gene end was trimmed by 7 bases and the J gene end by 2 bases; junction bases not matched to a gene: 10. The CDR3 extends over 15 amino acids. Germline loops: CDR1 MNHEY, CDR2 SMNVEV (reference sequence).

J is TRBJ2-7 and V is TRBV19; TRBD1 aligns across 9 bases. Germline V gene lookup returns CDR1 LNHDA and CDR2 SQIVND (reference sequence). The CDR3 runs 16 residues. V shed 5 bases, J shed 3 bases, and the junction held 11 bases outside the gene matches. The CDR3 loop reads CASSYLPPDRGYEQYF. In DNA, the CDR3 is TGTGCCAGTAGTTACCTCCCCCCGGACAGGGGCTACGAGCAGTACTTC.

In this sample, this clone turned up a few times. The chain combines TRBV6-1 with TRBJ2-7; D gene ambiguous. CDR1 and CDR2 (germline): MNHNS, SASEGT. This CDR3 is built from 16 residues. Trimming pared 1 base from V and 0 bases from J, leaving 13 bases between. The CDR3 loop reads CASSEGAARISYEQYF. As DNA, the CDR3 is TGTGCCAGCAGTGAAGGAGCTGCGCGTATCTCCTACGAGCAGTACTTC.

The chain joins TRBV11-2 to TRBJ2-7; D may be TRBD1 or TRBD2 (5 bases each). V gave up 5 bases and J gave up 3 bases, with 11 bases separating them. Germline V CDR1 and CDR2: SGHAT, FQNNGV. The CDR3 runs 13 residues. The CDR3 DNA reads as TGTGCCAGCAGCCCCTGGGACGGCTACGAGCAGTACTTC. It translates to CASSPWDGYEQYF.

With regard to this clone: This sample also contains other DNA sequences that code for the same CDR3. In nucleotides, the CDR3 is TGTGCCAGCAGCGTAGGAAACAATGAGCAGTTCTTC. This sequence encodes CASSVGNNEQFF. V and J are TRBV9 and TRBJ2-1; D is undetermined. Trimming left V 0 bases short and J 5 bases short, with 3 bases between. CDR1 and CDR2 (germline): SGDLS, YYNGEE. This CDR3 is 12 amino acids long. The variable domain in full, with the rest retrieved from reference TRBV9 and TRBJ2-1, is DSGVTQTPKHLITATGQRVTLRCSPRSGDLSVYWYQQSLDQGLQFLIQYYNGEERAKGNILERFSAQQFPDLHSELNLSSLELGDSALYFCASSVGNNEQFFGPGTRLTVL.

Written as DNA, the CDR3 is TGCGCCAGCAGCTTGCCACCCAGCGGACAAGAGACCCAGTACTTC. This encodes CASSLPPSGQETQYF. The rearrangement links TRBV5-1 to TRBJ2-5; tentative D call: TRBD2 (5 bases). The germline V gene encodes CDR1 SGHRS and CDR2 YFSETQ. This CDR3 has 15 residues. V dropped 1 base and J dropped 2 bases, with 12 bases sitting between them.

The rearrangement uses TRBV9 and TRBJ1-2; D uncertain. Per germline, CDR1 SGDLS and CDR2 YYNGEE. The CDR3 consists of 15 residues. The ends were cut back, 4 bases at V and 0 bases at J, with 13 bases in the middle. The CDR3 is CASSLTAASNYGYTF. CDR3 bases: TGTGCCAGCAGCCTCACAGCGGCGTCTAACTATGGCTACACCTTC.

There are a few counts of this clone. The chain is built from TRBV30 and TRBJ2-2; D might be TRBD1 (5 bases). Trimming took 2 bases from V and 1 from J, leaving 8 bases between them. CDR1 is GTSNPN, CDR2 SVGIG, per germline (reference sequence). The CDR3 runs to 14 residues. CDR3 loop: CAWSNRLNTGELFF. The CDR3 coding sequence is TGTGCCTGGAGTAACAGGTTGAACACCGGGGAGCTGTTTTTT.

The chain is built from TRBV25-1 and TRBJ1-4, with a possible D match to TRBD1 (5 bases). Deletions cut 5 bases from V and 5 bases from J, with 18 bases between. Germline assignment: CDR1 MGHDK and CDR2 SYGVNS. The CDR3 extends over 16 amino acids. DNA of the CDR3: TGTGCCAGCAGTCGGAATTCAGGGACGGGGAATGAAAAACTGTTTTTT. Amino acid sequence: CASSRNSGTGNEKLFF. The variable domain in full, with the rest retrieved from reference TRBV25-1 and TRBJ1-4, is EADIYQTPRYLVIGTGKKITLECSQTMGHDKMYWYQQDPGMELHLIHYSYGVNSTEKGDLSSESTVSRIRTEHFPLTLESARPSHTSQYLCASSRNSGTGNEKLFFGSGTQLSVL.

The chain carries TRBV5-1 and TRBJ1-6, with D maybe TRBD1 (5 bases). This CDR3 region has 14 residues. Germline values: CDR1 SGHRS, CDR2 YFSETQ. Trimming left V 4 bases short and J 8 bases short, with 13 bases between. CDR3 protein: CASSRGTRDSPLHF. In DNA, the CDR3 is TGCGCCAGCAGCAGGGGTACCAGGGATTCACCCCTCCACTTT.

The genes are TRBV13 and TRBJ2-7, with D perhaps TRBD1 or TRBD2 (5 bases each). CDR1 and CDR2 from the germline V gene are PRHDT and FYEKMQ (reference sequence). V was trimmed by 5 bases and J by 3 bases, leaving 14 bases between them. The CDR3 consists of 14 residues. The CDR3 coding sequence is TGTGCCAGCAGCGCGGGCCGGGACCTCTACGAGCAGTACTTC. Translation: CASSAGRDLYEQYF.

The chain has TRBV5-1 and TRBJ2-7; TRBD1 aligns across 9 bases. V lost 4 bases, J lost 3 bases, and 11 bases stayed unmatched. This CDR3 has 16 amino acids. Germline values: CDR1 SGHRS, CDR2 YFSETQ. The CDR3 spells CASSHPTGQGDYEQYF. In nucleotides, the CDR3 is TGCGCCAGCAGCCACCCGACGGGACAGGGTGACTACGAGCAGTACTTC.

This chain connects TRBV2 to TRBJ1-1, with no clear D. V was clipped by 9 bases and J by 1 base, with 3 bases between them. Germline V gene lookup returns CDR1 SNHLY and CDR2 FYNNEI. This CDR3 is 10 amino acids long. In DNA, the CDR3 is TGTGCCAGACAGAACACTGAAGCTTTCTTT. This sequence encodes CARQNTEAFF.

V usage is TRBV27 and J usage is TRBJ2-7; a weak D match, TRBD1 (6 bases). Germline V gene data show CDR1 as MNHEY and CDR2 as SMNVEV (reference sequence). V lost 3 bases and J 3 bases, leaving 12 bases between the germline ends. The CDR3 is made up of 14 amino acids. CDR3 region: CASSLSTGGYEQYF. The CDR3 DNA follows: TGTGCCAGCAGTTTGTCGACAGGAGGCTACGAGCAGTACTTC.

V and J are TRBV13 and TRBJ2-7; 11 bases are a match to TRBD1. Germline V gene data show CDR1 as PRHDT and CDR2 as FYEKMQ (reference sequence). The CDR3 is 13 residues long. The ends lost 8 bases at V and 5 bases at J; junction bases unmatched: 5. The CDR3 sequence is CASRDRGFDEQYF. The CDR3 DNA is TGTGCCAGCCGGGACAGGGGGTTCGACGAGCAGTACTTC. The entire variable domain, with the rest obtained from reference TRBV13 and TRBJ2-7, is as follows: AAGVIQSPRHLIKEKRETATLKCYPIPRHDTVYWYQQGPGQDPQFLISFYEKMQSDKGSIPDRFSAQQFSDYHSELNMSSLELGDSALYFCASRDRGFDEQYFGPGTRLTVT.

This chain connects TRBV13 to TRBJ2-7; TRBD2 matches 7 bases. This CDR3 has 16 residues. Per germline, CDR1 PRHDT and CDR2 FYEKMQ (reference sequence). Trimming removed 5 bases from V and 0 bases from J; junction bases left unmatched: 10. CDR3 region: CASSERGRGHSYEQYF. The CDR3, as DNA: TGTGCCAGCAGCGAAAGAGGGAGGGGCCACTCCTACGAGCAGTACTTC.

CDR3 residues: CASSSTGPGELFF. The CDR3 region has the DNA TGTGCCAGCAGCTCAACAGGGCCCGGGGAGCTGTTTTTT. The V gene is TRBV11-2, the J gene TRBJ2-2; weak D call: TRBD1 (6 bases). This CDR3 has 13 residues. CDR1 is SGHAT and CDR2 is FQNNGV in the germline V gene. The V end lost 4 bases, the J end lost 6 bases, and 9 bases lay between the germline ends.

The chain carries TRBV29-1 and TRBJ2-2, with D perhaps matching TRBD1 (6 bases). The CDR3 contains 12 residues. Trimming took 8 bases from V and 3 from J, leaving 10 bases between them. The germline V gene has CDR1 SQVTM and CDR2 ANQGSEA. The CDR3 loop is CSSPGDTGELFF. CDR3 in DNA: TGCAGCTCTCCAGGGGACACCGGGGAGCTGTTTTTT.

Regarding this clone: The junction departs from the called germline gene at one end, perhaps through a read error. The chain employs TRBV4-1 and TRBJ1-2, with D possibly being TRBD1 (5 bases). Germline V gene data show CDR1 as MGHRA and CDR2 as YSYEKL. There are 11 residues in the CDR3. The CDR3 region has the DNA TGCGCCAGCAGCCGCGGCGGGGACTGCCGCTTC. It specifies CASSRGGDCRF.

This clone was observed a few times. The same CDR3 arises from other DNA sequences in this sample as well. The chain couples TRBV30 to TRBJ2-1; D remains ambiguous. The CDR3 is 10 amino acids. Germline assignment: CDR1 GTSNPN and CDR2 SVGIG (reference sequence). V gave up 0 bases and J gave up 8 bases, with 2 bases separating them. The CDR3 spells CAWSVHEQFF. In nucleotides, the CDR3 is TGTGCCTGGAGTGTACATGAGCAGTTCTTC.

The CDR3 DNA is TGCAGCGCTCGACAGGGGGTAGGAAACACCATATATTTT. Amino acids: CSARQGVGNTIYF. The chain joins TRBV29-1 to TRBJ1-3, with TRBD1 matching 9 bases. The CDR3 consists of 13 residues. V lost 7 bases to trimming and J lost 4 bases; unmatched junction nucleotides: 5. Germline V CDR1 and CDR2: SQVTM, ANQGSEA.

This clone was detected once. The genes are TRBV9 and TRBJ1-5; tentatively, D is TRBD1 (6 bases). V gave up 0 bases and J gave up 4 bases, with 11 bases separating them. CDR3 size: 15 residues. Germline CDR1 and CDR2: SGDLS and YYNGEE. The CDR3 DNA is TGTGCCAGCAGCGTAGGAGGGGGGGCTAATCAGCCCCAGCATTTT. Protein: CASSVGGGANQPQHF.

This chain joins TRBV27 and TRBJ2-2; 9 bases are shared with TRBD1. CDR1 and CDR2 from the germline V gene are MNHEY and SMNVEV (reference sequence). The CDR3 contains 14 residues. V shed 7 bases, J shed 6 bases, and the junction held 6 bases outside the gene matches. This CDR3 is CASTDRGWAGELFF. CDR3 coding DNA: TGTGCCAGCACCGACAGGGGGTGGGCCGGGGAGCTGTTTTTT.

The chain recombines TRBV7-2 with TRBJ1-1, with 7 bases that match TRBD1. The germline CDR1 and CDR2 sequences are SGHTA and FQGNSA. The V and J ends lost 5 bases and 0 bases, in that order; junction bases with no gene match: 9. The CDR3 runs 16 residues. In DNA, the CDR3 is TGTGCCAGCAGCACTAACAGGGGCTGGTTGAACACTGAAGCTTTCTTT. Protein: CASSTNRGWLNTEAFF.